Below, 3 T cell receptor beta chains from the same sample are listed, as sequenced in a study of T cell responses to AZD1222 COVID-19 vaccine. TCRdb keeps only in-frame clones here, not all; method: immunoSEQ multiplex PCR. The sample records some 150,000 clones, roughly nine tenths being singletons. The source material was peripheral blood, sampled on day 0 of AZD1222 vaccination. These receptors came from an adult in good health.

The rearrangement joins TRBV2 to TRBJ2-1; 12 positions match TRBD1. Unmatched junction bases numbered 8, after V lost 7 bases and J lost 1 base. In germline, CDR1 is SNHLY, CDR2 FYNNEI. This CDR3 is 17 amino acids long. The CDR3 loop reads CASTRDRGRSSYNEQFF. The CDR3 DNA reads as TGTGCCAGCACCCGGGACAGGGGGCGGTCATCCTACAATGAGCAGTTCTTC.

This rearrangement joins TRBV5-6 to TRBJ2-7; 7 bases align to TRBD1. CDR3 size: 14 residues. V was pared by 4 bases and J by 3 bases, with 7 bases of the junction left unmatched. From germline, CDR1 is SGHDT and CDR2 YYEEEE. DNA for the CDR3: TGTGCCAGCAGCGGGCGGCAGGGGGACTACGAGCAGTACTTC. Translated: CASSGRQGDYEQYF.

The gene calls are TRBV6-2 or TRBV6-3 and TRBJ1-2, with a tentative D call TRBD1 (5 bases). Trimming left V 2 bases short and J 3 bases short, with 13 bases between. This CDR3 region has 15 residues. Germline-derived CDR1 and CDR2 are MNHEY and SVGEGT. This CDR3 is CASSYRAGGHYGYTF. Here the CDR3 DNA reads TGTGCCAGCAGTTACCGTGCGGGGGGACACTATGGCTACACCTTC.